This T cell receptor (beta chain) was obtained from a study of blood T cell repertoires in COVID-19. Overall study: The United States, Italy and Spain provided the acute and convalescent COVID-19 samples. PBMCs, B-cell-depleted T cells, or T cells provided the cDNA or gDNA that made up the material.

Unmatched junction bases numbered 13, after V lost 6 bases and J lost 0 bases. CDR1 and CDR2 (germline): KGHSH, LQKENI. The CDR3 totals 17 residues. This clone was detected only a few times. In the original workflow: Using reference gene primer amplification, nucleated cell counts were estimated. Here immunoSEQ multiplex PCR was the method, and the copy in TCRdb shows in-frame clones only, minus some. From that table come the V and J calls and clone size; the DNA was used to work out D and trimming. The table records 88,000 or so clones, roughly 87% of them present only once. The origin of this receptor is a man aged 60 to 69 with acute or convalescent COVID-19. The chain combines TRBV18 with TRBJ1-1; 7 nucleotides line up with TRBD1. The sequenced sample consisted of peripheral blood. The CDR3 loop is CASSPIGQVLMNTEAFF. DNA for the CDR3: TGTGCCAGCTCCCCTATCGGACAGGTTCTCATGAACACTGAAGCTTTCTTT.